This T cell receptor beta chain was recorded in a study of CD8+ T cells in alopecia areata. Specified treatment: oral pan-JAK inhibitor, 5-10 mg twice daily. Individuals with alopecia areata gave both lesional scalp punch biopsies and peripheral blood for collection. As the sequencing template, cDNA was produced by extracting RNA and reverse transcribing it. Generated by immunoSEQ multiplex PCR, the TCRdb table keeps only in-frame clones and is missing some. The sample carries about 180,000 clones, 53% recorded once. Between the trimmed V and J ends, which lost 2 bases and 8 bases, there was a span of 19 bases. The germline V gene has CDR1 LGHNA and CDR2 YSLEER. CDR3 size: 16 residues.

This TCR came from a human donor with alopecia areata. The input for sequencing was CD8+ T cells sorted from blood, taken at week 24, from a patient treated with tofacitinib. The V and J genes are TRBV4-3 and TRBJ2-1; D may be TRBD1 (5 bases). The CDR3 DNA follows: TGCGCCAGCAGCCAAAATCAAATCAATCAGGGCTATGAGCAGTTCTTC. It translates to CASSQNQINQGYEQFF.